These 25 T cell receptor beta chains share one sample of origin, sequenced in a study of T cell repertoires in cytomegalovirus infection. Antigen specificity for these receptors is unknown. TCRdb fed the reads into MiXCR, producing one record per CDR3 protein. The sample shows roughly 34,000 distinct CDR3 sequences, about 48% of them seen only once. This specimen consisted of CD8+ T cells from cultured PBMCs, obtained from culture after CMV antigen stimulation. All receptors derive from a human donor in good health (CMV status not recorded). Some clones in this sample may be carry-over from other donors' samples.

J is TRBJ2-1 and V is TRBV5-4, with D perhaps TRBD1 or TRBD2 (5 bases each). Looked up from germline, CDR1 is SGHNT and CDR2 is YYREEE (reference sequence). This CDR3 is 15 amino acids long. The V gene lost 0 bases and the J gene lost 8 bases, with 15 bases spanning the gap. This chain's CDR3 is CASSLAGTNSDEQFF. CDR3 nucleotides: TGTGCCAGCAGCTTGGCCGGGACCAATAGTGATGAGCAGTTCTTC.

In this sample, this clonotype turned up a few times. This chain connects TRBV27 to TRBJ2-5; 10 nucleotides match TRBD1. The CDR3 totals 15 residues. Germline V gene sequence: CDR1 MNHEY, CDR2 SMNVEV (reference sequence). J was trimmed by 5 bases and V by 4 bases; bases with no gene match: 7. CDR3: CASSSGQGVMETQYF. In DNA form, the CDR3 reads TGTGCCAGCAGTTCCGGACAGGGGGTGATGGAGACCCAGTACTTC.

CDR3 sequence reads: CASTNPGQGNTEAFF. CDR3 DNA sequence: TGTGCCAGCACCAATCCAGGACAGGGCAACACTGAAGCTTTCTTT. This chain connects TRBV12-3 or TRBV12-4 to TRBJ1-1, with 8 bases matching TRBD1. The CDR3 is 15 amino acids. V shed 7 bases, J shed 2 bases, and the junction held 9 bases outside the gene matches.

This clonotype was observed a handful of times. CDR3 sequence reads: CASSPVVRGRAGGYTF. CDR3 sequence (DNA): TGTGCCAGCAGCCCAGTCGTCCGAGGCCGGGCAGGGGGCTACACCTTC. V and J are TRBV7-2 and TRBJ1-2; D possibly corresponds to TRBD1 (5 bases). Trimming pared 5 bases from V and 8 bases from J, leaving 24 bases between. Per germline, CDR1 SGHTA and CDR2 FQGNSA. This CDR3 has 16 residues.

V usage is TRBV14 and J usage is TRBJ2-3; D is unclear. Trimming left V 6 bases short and J 5 bases short, with 12 bases between. CDR3 size: 13 residues. From germline, CDR1 is SGHDN and CDR2 FVKESK. The CDR3 DNA sequence: TGTGCCAGCAGTCTCCTACTGGGAGATACGCAGTATTTT. The encoded protein is CASSLLLGDTQYF.

V gene TRBV27 combines with J gene TRBJ2-3; the D is unclear. CDR1 and CDR2 from the germline V gene are MNHEY and SMNVEV (reference sequence). This CDR3 spans 14 amino acids. The V end lost 5 bases, the J end lost 1 base, and 10 bases lay between the germline ends. The DNA of the CDR3 is TGTGCCAGCAGTCCAATGGTCGGCACAGATACGCAGTATTTT. Protein: CASSPMVGTDTQYF.

This clonotype has a handful of counts. The gene calls are TRBV27 and TRBJ1-6; D remains ambiguous. Trimming cost V 3 bases and J 9 bases, with 12 bases left between them. This CDR3 contains 14 residues. CDR1 and CDR2 (germline): MNHEY, SMNVEV (reference sequence). The CDR3 protein is CASSFPTLGSPLHF. The CDR3, as DNA: TGTGCCAGCAGTTTCCCAACCTTGGGTTCACCCCTCCACTTT.

Many counts were recorded for this clonotype. The chain links TRBV19 to TRBJ1-2; D remains unclear. The germline V gene encodes CDR1 LNHDA and CDR2 SQIVND (reference sequence). The CDR3 covers 12 residues. V shed 11 bases and J shed 2 bases, with 12 bases lying between them. CDR3 DNA: TGTGCCTCCTTGGCTCGGAACTATGGCTACACCTTC. It is translated as CASLARNYGYTF.

Here the CDR3 reads CASSLLHPNTEAFF. CDR3 in DNA: TGTGCCAGCAGCTTACTACACCCGAACACTGAAGCTTTCTTT. V gene TRBV7-8 combines with J gene TRBJ1-1, with D uncertain. With 2 bases removed from V and 1 base from J, the gap between germline ends came to 8 bases. Germline V gene lookup returns CDR1 SGHVS and CDR2 FQNEAQ. The CDR3 is 14 amino acids.

This clonotype appeared many times. The genes are TRBV28 and TRBJ2-1; TRBD2 matches at 14 bases. Germline loops: CDR1 MDHEN, CDR2 SYDVKM. V lost 6 bases, J lost 9 bases, and 13 bases stayed unmatched. CDR3 length: 17 residues. The DNA of the CDR3 is TGTGCCAGCAGCTCCTTGCCGCCGGGACTAGCGGGAGCTGAGCAGTTCTTC. It is translated as CASSSLPPGLAGAEQFF. Complete variable domain (other parts from reference TRBV28 and TRBJ2-1): DVKVTQSSRYLVKRTGEKVFLECVQDMDHENMFWYRQDPGLGLRLIYFSYDVKMKEKGDIPEGYSVSREKKERFSLILESASTNQTSMYLCASSSLPPGLAGAEQFFGPGTRLTVL.

This clonotype was seen at least ten times. V gene TRBV7-6 combines with J gene TRBJ2-2, with D perhaps matching TRBD1 (5 bases). The CDR3 runs 12 residues. CDR1 and CDR2 (germline): SGHVS, FNYEAQ. V shed 5 bases and J shed 7 bases, with 8 bases lying between them. The CDR3 DNA sequence: TGTGCCAGCAGCCCTGACAGCGGGGAGCTGTTTTTT. Amino acid sequence: CASSPDSGELFF.

The chain couples TRBV27 to TRBJ1-1; the D gene is possibly TRBD1 (6 bases). Germline-derived CDR1 and CDR2 are MNHEY and SMNVEV (reference sequence). CDR3 size: 14 residues. V lost 2 bases to trimming and J lost 5 bases, with 12 bases between them. The CDR3 loop reads CASSLGGGSTEAFF. As DNA, the CDR3 is TGTGCCAGCAGTTTAGGCGGGGGCAGTACTGAAGCTTTCTTT.

This sequence joins TRBV28 and TRBJ1-2, with a possible D match to TRBD1 (6 bases). The V gene lost 2 bases and the J gene lost 6 bases, with 13 bases spanning the gap. Germline V lookup: CDR1 MDHEN, CDR2 SYDVKM. The CDR3 runs to 14 residues. The CDR3 nucleotides read TGTGCCAGCAGTTTACCAGGGGCGCGGGATGGCTACACCTTC. It codes for CASSLPGARDGYTF.

V is TRBV10-3 and J is TRBJ2-2; D is possibly TRBD2 (5 bases). V was shortened by 3 bases and J by 7 bases, with 6 bases between the two germline ends. CDR1 ENHRY and CDR2 SYGVKD come from the germline V gene. This CDR3 region has 12 residues. DNA for the CDR3: TGTGCCATCAGTGATGGAGGCGGGGAGCTGTTTTTT. Encoded protein: CAISDGGGELFF.

This clonotype showed up just a few times. V gene TRBV7-9 combines with J gene TRBJ2-3; possibly TRBD1 for D (5 bases). Trimming removed 1 base at V and 7 bases at J, with 18 bases between. The germline gives CDR1 SEHNR, CDR2 FQNEAQ (reference sequence). The CDR3 is 16 amino acids. CDR3 loop: CASSLVWSIQANTQYF. DNA for the CDR3: TGTGCCAGCAGCTTAGTATGGTCTATACAGGCCAATACGCAGTATTTT.

A few counts support this clonotype. The chain links TRBV15 to TRBJ1-5; 10 bases are a match to TRBD1. Germline CDR1 LNHNV, CDR2 YYDKDF (reference sequence). V dropped 5 bases and J dropped 0; count of bases not matched to a gene: 7. The CDR3 consists of 17 residues. The CDR3 here is CATSAGTGVNSNQPQHF. The DNA of the CDR3 is TGTGCCACCAGCGCTGGGACAGGGGTTAATAGCAATCAGCCCCAGCATTTT.

This clonotype was counted many times. The chain carries TRBV7-2 and TRBJ2-1; TRBD1 matches at 8 bases. The germline V gene encodes CDR1 SGHTA and CDR2 FQGNSA. Trimming cost V 5 bases and J 8 bases; bases outside gene matches: 8. The CDR3 contains 14 residues. The CDR3 sequence: CASSPPDREDEQFF. The CDR3 nucleotides read TGTGCCAGCAGCCCCCCGGACAGGGAGGATGAGCAGTTCTTC.

This rearrangement joins TRBV28 to TRBJ2-1; D unresolved. This CDR3 spans 11 amino acids. Looked up from germline, CDR1 is MDHEN and CDR2 is SYDVKM. Trimming took off 5 bases at V and 12 bases at J, with 11 bases between the two ends. In DNA, the CDR3 is TGTGCCAGCAGTGTACGGAGAGGGCAGTTCTTC. This translates into CASSVRRGQFF.

The J gene is TRBJ2-1, the V gene TRBV6-4; D gene uncertain. The CDR3 spans 19 residues. Germline CDR1 and CDR2: MRHNA and SNTAGT. V was clipped by 2 bases and J by 0 bases, with 20 bases between them. CDR3 in DNA: TGTGCCAGCAGTGACGAATCAGCGCGCAGGTCGGGCTCCTACAATGAGCAGTTCTTC. It specifies CASSDESARRSGSYNEQFF.

Turning to this clonotype: A junction end diverges from the germline sequence, so it may reflect a read error. V gene TRBV11-1 combines with J gene TRBJ1-1, with a weak D call TRBD1 (5 bases). CDR3 length equals 17 residues. Per germline, CDR1 SGHAT and CDR2 FQDESV (reference sequence). CDR3 region: CASSLEGKGAENTEAFF. DNA for the CDR3: TGTGCCAGCAGTTTAGAGGGTAAAGGGGCGGAGAACACTGAAGCTTTCTTT.

This clonotype was counted only a few times. The J gene is TRBJ2-7, the V gene TRBV7-6, with D possibly being TRBD1 (6 bases). Germline CDR1 and CDR2: SGHVS and FNYEAQ. V was cut by 1 base and J by 3 bases, with 10 bases left in between. The CDR3 is 14 amino acids. The CDR3 sequence: CASSLGQGFYEQYF. The CDR3 bases are TGTGCCAGCAGCTTAGGGCAGGGGTTCTACGAGCAGTACTTC.

The chain has TRBV2 and TRBJ2-1; D is unclear. The CDR3 extends over 12 amino acids. Germline values: CDR1 SNHLY, CDR2 FYNNEI. The V end was cut by 9 bases, the J end by 2 bases, with 8 bases between. The CDR3 spells CARHGTYNEQFF. DNA of the CDR3: TGTGCCAGACACGGAACCTACAATGAGCAGTTCTTC.

The V and J genes are TRBV5-6 and TRBJ2-2, with TRBD2 as a possible D gene (6 bases). CDR1 and CDR2 from the germline V gene are SGHDT and YYEEEE. Between the trimmed V and J ends, which lost 2 bases and 3 bases, there was a span of 11 bases. The CDR3 length is 15 residues. CDR3 region: CASSFEWEDTGELFF. CDR3 DNA: TGTGCCAGCAGCTTCGAGTGGGAGGACACCGGGGAGCTGTTTTTT.

This clonotype was seen a few times. The genes are TRBV6-5 and TRBJ1-1, with D unclear. This CDR3 region has 12 residues. Germline V gene data show CDR1 as MNHEY and CDR2 as SVGAGI. V was clipped by 5 bases and J by 6 bases, with 10 bases between them. The CDR3 here is CASSRPLAEAFF. CDR3 sequence (DNA): TGTGCCAGCAGTCGACCCCTGGCTGAAGCTTTCTTT.

This clonotype appeared a few times. The rearrangement links TRBV4-1 to TRBJ2-7; no firm D call. Trimming took off 4 bases at V and 6 bases at J, with 16 bases between the two ends. This CDR3 is 14 amino acids long. CDR1 and CDR2 from the germline V gene are MGHRA and YSYEKL. As DNA, the CDR3 is TGCGCCAGCAGCCCCCCCGGAGCGAAGGCCGAGCAGTACTTC. The encoded protein is CASSPPGAKAEQYF.